This entry lists 15 T cell receptor beta chains sequenced from one sample in a study of T cell changes during pregnancy in multiple sclerosis. Assay: immunoSEQ multiplex PCR; the TCRdb copy retains only in-frame clones and omits some. The sample shows about 22,000 clones, roughly 87% of them seen only once. Specimen: CD8+ T cells from peripheral blood mononuclear cells, collected after pregnancy. The source of these receptors is a female donor with multiple sclerosis, enrolled in a pregnancy study.

This chain links TRBV6-5 with TRBJ1-1; 7 bases are a match to TRBD1. Losses at the gene ends were 0 bases for V and 7 bases for J; bases not matched to a gene: 8. Germline V gene sequence: CDR1 MNHEY, CDR2 SVGAGI. There are 15 residues in the CDR3. The CDR3 nucleotides read TGTGCCAGCAGTTACTCGAAAGGGGGCGGAATTGAAGCTTTCTTT. Protein product: CASSYSKGGGIEAFF.

V is TRBV19 and J is TRBJ2-1; 7 nucleotides align to TRBD1. J was trimmed by 3 bases and V by 7 bases; bases with no gene match: 3. The length of the CDR3 is 13 residues. The germline V gene encodes CDR1 LNHDA and CDR2 SQIVND (reference sequence). As DNA, the CDR3 is TGTGCCAGTAACAGGGGCTTCTACAATGAGCAGTTCTTC. It encodes CASNRGFYNEQFF.

The CDR3 DNA follows: TGTGCCAGCAGTTTAATCGACAGGGGTTACGAGCAGTACTTC. Protein: CASSLIDRGYEQYF. The rearrangement joins TRBV27 to TRBJ2-7, with TRBD1 matching 8 bases. The germline V gene encodes CDR1 MNHEY and CDR2 SMNVEV (reference sequence). Trimming took 2 bases from V and 4 from J; bases not matched to a gene: 4. The CDR3 length is 14 residues.

This clone is labeled medium-sized. The chain recombines TRBV6-1 with TRBJ1-5; 7 bases are a match to TRBD1. The CDR3 contains 16 residues. Germline CDR1 is MNHNS and CDR2 is SASEGT. Germline trimming cut 0 bases from V and 5 bases from J; bases unmatched to any gene: 7. The CDR3 loop reads CASSEALDRIYQPQHF. The CDR3 nucleotides are TGTGCCAGCAGTGAAGCATTGGACAGGATCTATCAGCCCCAGCATTTT.

This chain links TRBV21-1 with TRBJ1-1; TRBD1 reflects the table's D call only, with no check against the DNA. TRBV21-1 is a pseudogene locus. There are 12 residues in the CDR3. The CDR3 protein is CASKAGTAEAFF. The CDR3 DNA is TGTGCCAGCAAGGCCGGGACAGCTGAAGCTTTCTTT.

This chain joins TRBV6-5 and TRBJ1-2; weak D call: TRBD1 (5 bases). V lost 3 bases and J lost 5, with 19 bases in between. Germline V lookup: CDR1 MNHEY, CDR2 SVGAGI. This CDR3 has 16 residues. For the CDR3, the DNA is TGTGCCAGCAGTTATCTTATCTACGGGGGATTATATGGCTACACCTTC. Residues: CASSYLIYGGLYGYTF.

The chain is built from TRBV4-2 and TRBJ2-7; D gene unclear. Trimming removed 0 bases from V and 0 bases from J, with 9 bases in between. The CDR3 contains 15 residues. CDR1 and CDR2 (germline): LGHNA, YNFKEQ. CDR3 DNA: TGTGCCAGCAGCCAAGAAAAGGAGAGCTCCTACGAGCAGTACTTC. Encoded protein: CASSQEKESSYEQYF.

The chain couples TRBV4-3 to TRBJ2-3, with 10 bases identical to TRBD2. The CDR3 runs to 19 residues. V gave up 1 base and J gave up 5 bases; unmatched junction bases: 15. Germline values: CDR1 LGHNA, CDR2 YSLEER. DNA of the CDR3: TGCGCCAGCAGCCAAGCCCCGGCGGGTAGCGGGAGGATTGGAGATACGCAGTATTTT. Its protein is CASSQAPAGSGRIGDTQYF.

V usage is TRBV18 and J usage is TRBJ2-5; TRBD1 might be the D (5 bases). This CDR3 has 15 amino acids. V lost 4 bases and J lost 1, with 13 bases in between. CDR1 is KGHSH and CDR2 is LQKENI in the germline V gene. The CDR3 loop is CASSQGRGPQETQYF. The CDR3, as DNA: TGTGCCAGCTCACAGGGGCGAGGCCCCCAAGAGACCCAGTACTTC.

This clone came up a few times. V is TRBV19 and J is TRBJ2-1; 8 bases line up with TRBD2. The CDR3 has 17 residues. Germline CDR1 and CDR2: LNHDA and SQIVND (reference sequence). Trimming cost V 1 base and J 0 bases; bases outside gene matches: 5. The chain's CDR3 is CASSIVSGDPSYNEQFF. Here the CDR3 DNA reads TGTGCCAGTAGTATAGTTAGCGGGGACCCCTCCTACAATGAGCAGTTCTTC. The full variable domain, rest sourced from reference TRBV19 and TRBJ2-1, is DGGITQSPKYLFRKEGQNVTLSCEQNLNHDAMYWYRQDPGQGLRLIYYSQIVNDFQKGDIAEGYSVSREKKESFPLTVTSAQKNPTAFYLCASSIVSGDPSYNEQFFGPGTRLTVL.

The chain is built from TRBV27 and TRBJ2-1; no firm D call. The ends were cut back, 4 bases at V and 7 bases at J, with 8 bases in the middle. Looked up from germline, CDR1 is MNHEY and CDR2 is SMNVEV (reference sequence). The CDR3 covers 12 residues. The CDR3 here is CASSSYSNEQFF. Written as DNA, the CDR3 is TGTGCCAGCAGTTCCTACTCAAATGAGCAGTTCTTC.

The chain combines TRBV29-1 with TRBJ1-1; D is perhaps TRBD1 (5 bases). Looked up from germline, CDR1 is SQVTM and CDR2 is ANQGSEA. The CDR3 length is 14 residues. V shed 5 bases and J shed 7 bases, with 20 bases lying between them. DNA for the CDR3: TGCAGCGTTCCCCCGGGGGGTGACTTACATGAAGCTTTCTTT. Amino acid sequence: CSVPPGGDLHEAFF.

The chain employs TRBV4-1 and TRBJ1-2; D is uncertain. This CDR3 is 14 amino acids long. Germline CDR1 is MGHRA and CDR2 is YSYEKL. Trimming shortened V by 1 base and J by 0 bases, and 6 bases separated the two germline ends. This chain's CDR3 is CASSQGNSNYGYTF. Written as DNA, the CDR3 is TGCGCCAGCAGCCAAGGTAATTCTAACTATGGCTACACCTTC.

In DNA form, the CDR3 reads TGTGCCAGCAAACTCGGGATACACCGGAACACTGAAGCTTTCTTT. Its protein product is CASKLGIHRNTEAFF. The V call is TRBV2, the J call TRBJ1-1; the D is unclear. CDR3 length: 15 residues. Between the trimmed V and J ends, which lost 7 bases and 1 base, there was a span of 16 bases. The germline V gene encodes CDR1 SNHLY and CDR2 FYNNEI.

J is TRBJ2-2 and V is TRBV11-2, with 9 bases lining up with TRBD2. The CDR3 runs to 20 residues. Germline CDR1 and CDR2: SGHAT and FQNNGV. V was clipped by 0 bases and J by 0 bases; unmatched bases: 11. The CDR3 sequence is CASSLDFWLAGFANTGELFF. The CDR3 DNA sequence: TGTGCCAGCAGCTTAGACTTTTGGCTAGCGGGGTTCGCGAACACCGGGGAGCTGTTTTTT.